This entry lists 9 T cell receptor beta chains sequenced from one sample in a study of cytomegalovirus exposure and HLA in healthy donors (dated by TCRdb to 2016 to 2017). Libraries were made using the immunoSEQ multiplex PCR assay. This is the immuneACCESS table as TCRdb keeps it, with only in-frame sequences that have V and J called. A part of the clones is gone; compared with another copy, unresolved V genes explain less than half, and the rest is unexplained. The sample table contains fewer than 350,000 clones; only one count was recorded for approximately 87% of them. Over 0.85% of the sample is held by the ten biggest clonotypes. Sequencing input: PBMCs. These receptors all come from a woman between 18 and 29 years old in good health and CMV-seronegative.

The chain has TRBV28 and TRBJ2-7; D perhaps matches TRBD2 (6 bases). The ends were cut back, 7 bases at V and 2 bases at J, with 15 bases in the middle. This CDR3 region has 14 residues. CDR1 is MDHEN and CDR2 is SYDVKM in the germline V gene. CDR3 loop: CASIPFWGAYEQYF. CDR3 DNA: TGTGCCAGCATTCCCTTCTGGGGGGCCTACGAGCAGTACTTC.

V is TRBV30 and J is TRBJ1-5; TRBD1 matches 10 bases. The CDR3 has 18 residues. With 2 bases clipped from V and 5 bases from J, the junction kept 15 bases outside the gene matches. Germline lookup yields CDR1 GTSNPN and CDR2 SVGIG (reference sequence). In DNA, the CDR3 is TGTGCCTGGAGTTTCGGGACAGGGGCGGGGACAATGCATCAGCCCCAGCATTTT. Its translation: CAWSFGTGAGTMHQPQHF.

The V call is TRBV28, the J call TRBJ1-4; maybe TRBD1 (5 bases). The V and J ends lost 3 bases and 5 bases respectively, with 10 bases between them. Germline values: CDR1 MDHEN, CDR2 SYDVKM. The CDR3 sequence is 14 residues long. CDR3 amino acids: CASSLGGVNEKLFF. The DNA for the CDR3 is TGTGCCAGCAGTTTGGGGGGTGTAAATGAAAAACTGTTTTTT.

This chain joins TRBV5-1 and TRBJ1-1, with D perhaps TRBD1 (6 bases). CDR1 and CDR2 from the germline V gene are SGHRS and YFSETQ. With 7 bases removed from V and 2 bases from J, the gap between germline ends came to 15 bases. This CDR3 is built from 14 residues. The CDR3 nucleotides are TGCGCCAGCGCCCGGGGGGCAGAAAACACTGAAGCTTTCTTT. Its translation is CASARGAENTEAFF. Full variable domain (remainder filled in from reference TRBV5-1 and TRBJ1-1): KAGVTQTPRYLIKTRGQQVTLSCSPISGHRSVSWYQQTPGQGLQFLFEYFSETQRNKGNFPGRFSGRQFSNSRSEMNVSTLELGDSALYLCASARGAENTEAFFGQGTRLTVV.

The chain joins TRBV2 to TRBJ2-7; D not resolved. The CDR3 extends over 13 amino acids. V lost 5 bases and J 5 bases, leaving 13 bases between the germline ends. Germline assignment: CDR1 SNHLY and CDR2 FYNNEI. The CDR3 coding sequence is TGTGCCAGCAGTTTCTGGATGGGCAACGAGCAGTACTTC. Its translation: CASSFWMGNEQYF.

The chain combines TRBV6-5 with TRBJ2-1; 11 bases align to TRBD2. CDR1 is MNHEY and CDR2 is SVGAGI in the germline V gene. The CDR3 runs 15 residues. Germline trimming cut 7 bases from V and 5 bases from J; bases unmatched to any gene: 7. The CDR3 region has the DNA TGTGCCAGCACCATACTAGCGGGAGCCGACAATGAGCAGTTCTTC. This gives the protein CASTILAGADNEQFF.

The V and J genes are TRBV27 and TRBJ1-2; 7 nucleotides agree with TRBD1. This CDR3 has 16 amino acids. In germline, CDR1 is MNHEY, CDR2 SMNVEV (reference sequence). Trimming cost V 5 bases and J 3 bases; bases outside gene matches: 12. This CDR3 is CASSRQGGIFDYGYTF. For the CDR3, the DNA is TGTGCCAGCAGTAGACAGGGTGGCATCTTTGACTATGGCTACACCTTC.

The rearrangement joins TRBV6-5 to TRBJ2-7; 7 bases line up with TRBD1. The CDR3 runs 15 residues. The germline V gene has CDR1 MNHEY and CDR2 SVGAGI. V was pared by 6 bases and J by 7 bases, with 15 bases of the junction left unmatched. The CDR3 DNA follows: TGTGCCAGCAGCCACGCCGGGACAGAGGCTAAGGAGCAGTACTTC. Translating it yields CASSHAGTEAKEQYF.

The gene calls are TRBV9 and TRBJ2-1; 13 nucleotides match TRBD2. Unmatched junction bases numbered 9, after V lost 3 bases and J lost 9 bases. The CDR3 has 16 amino acids. Germline values: CDR1 SGDLS, CDR2 YYNGEE. CDR3 residues: CASSAAGTSGTIEQFF. Here the CDR3 DNA reads TGTGCCAGCAGCGCCGCCGGGACTAGCGGGACGATTGAGCAGTTCTTC.